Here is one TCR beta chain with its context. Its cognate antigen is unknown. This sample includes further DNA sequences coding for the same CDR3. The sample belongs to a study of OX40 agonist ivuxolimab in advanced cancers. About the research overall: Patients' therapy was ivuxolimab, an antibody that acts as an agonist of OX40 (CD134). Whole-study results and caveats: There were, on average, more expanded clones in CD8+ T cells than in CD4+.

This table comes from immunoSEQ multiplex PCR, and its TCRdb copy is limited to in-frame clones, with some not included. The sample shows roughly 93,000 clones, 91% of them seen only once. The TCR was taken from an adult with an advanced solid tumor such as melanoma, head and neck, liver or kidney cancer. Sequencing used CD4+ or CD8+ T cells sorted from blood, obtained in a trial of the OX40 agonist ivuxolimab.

The CDR3: CASSPQESYEQYF. The DNA of the CDR3 is TGTGCCAGCTCACCACAGGAGAGTTACGAGCAGTACTTC. J is TRBJ2-7 and V is TRBV18; D remains unclear. This CDR3 is 13 amino acids long. Trimming left V 1 base short and J 4 bases short, with 8 bases between. Germline V gene lookup returns CDR1 KGHSH and CDR2 LQKENI.